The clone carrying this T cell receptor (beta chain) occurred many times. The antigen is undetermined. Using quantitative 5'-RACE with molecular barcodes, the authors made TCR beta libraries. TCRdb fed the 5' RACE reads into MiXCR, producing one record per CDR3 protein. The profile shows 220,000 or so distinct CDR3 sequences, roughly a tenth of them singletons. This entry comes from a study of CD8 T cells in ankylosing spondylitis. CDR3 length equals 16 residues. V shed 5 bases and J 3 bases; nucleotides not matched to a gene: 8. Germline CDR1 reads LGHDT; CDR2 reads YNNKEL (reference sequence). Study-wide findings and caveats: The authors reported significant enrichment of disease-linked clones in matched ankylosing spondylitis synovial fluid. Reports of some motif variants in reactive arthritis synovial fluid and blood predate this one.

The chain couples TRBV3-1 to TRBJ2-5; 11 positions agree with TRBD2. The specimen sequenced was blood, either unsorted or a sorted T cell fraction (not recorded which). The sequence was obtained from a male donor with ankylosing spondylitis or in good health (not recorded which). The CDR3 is CASSSGLAGLKETQYF. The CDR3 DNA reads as TGTGCCAGCAGCTCAGGACTAGCGGGTCTGAAAGAGACCCAGTACTTC.